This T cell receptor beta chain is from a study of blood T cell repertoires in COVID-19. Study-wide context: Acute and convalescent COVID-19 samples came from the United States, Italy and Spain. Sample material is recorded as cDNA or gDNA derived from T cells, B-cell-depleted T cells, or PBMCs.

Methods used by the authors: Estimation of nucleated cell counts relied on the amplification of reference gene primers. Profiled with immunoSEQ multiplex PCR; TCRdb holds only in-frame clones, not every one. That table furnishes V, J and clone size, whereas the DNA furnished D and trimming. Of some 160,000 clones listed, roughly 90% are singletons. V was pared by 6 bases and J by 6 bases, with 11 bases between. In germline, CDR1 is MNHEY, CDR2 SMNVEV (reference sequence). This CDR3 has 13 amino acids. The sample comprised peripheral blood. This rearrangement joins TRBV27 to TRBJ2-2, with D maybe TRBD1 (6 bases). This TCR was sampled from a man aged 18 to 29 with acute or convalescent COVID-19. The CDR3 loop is CASRQQGSGELFF. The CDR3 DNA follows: TGTGCCAGCAGACAACAGGGCTCCGGGGAGCTGTTTTTT.